The 2 T cell receptor beta chains listed next were all sequenced from one sample in a study of T cells after yellow fever vaccination. TCRdb reprocessed the 5' RACE reads with MiXCR, giving one entry per CDR3 protein. The sample has tens of thousands of distinct CDR3 sequences, around 7.9% seen once. This sample comprised CD8+ T cells sorted from PBMCs, obtained roughly 10 days after the first yellow fever vaccination. The receptors shown here come from a man aged 18 to 30 who received the YFV17D yellow fever vaccine.

This clonotype came up many times. The rearrangement links TRBV9 to TRBJ2-3, with D perhaps TRBD2 (5 bases). CDR1 is SGDLS, CDR2 YYNGEE, per germline. Deletions cut 0 bases from V and 2 bases from J, with 10 bases between. This CDR3 has 15 amino acids. The CDR3 DNA reads as TGTGCCAGCAGCGTAGGGGGAGCTAACACAGATACGCAGTATTTT. Amino acid sequence: CASSVGGANTDTQYF.

V gene TRBV5-1 combines with J gene TRBJ2-7, with no clear D. The CDR3 runs to 14 residues. CDR1 and CDR2 from the germline V gene are SGHRS and YFSETQ. Trimming removed 7 bases at V and 0 bases at J, with 14 bases between. The CDR3 loop reads CASGFRRSSYEQYF. The CDR3 DNA is TGCGCCAGCGGGTTCCGGCGAAGCTCCTACGAGCAGTACTTC.